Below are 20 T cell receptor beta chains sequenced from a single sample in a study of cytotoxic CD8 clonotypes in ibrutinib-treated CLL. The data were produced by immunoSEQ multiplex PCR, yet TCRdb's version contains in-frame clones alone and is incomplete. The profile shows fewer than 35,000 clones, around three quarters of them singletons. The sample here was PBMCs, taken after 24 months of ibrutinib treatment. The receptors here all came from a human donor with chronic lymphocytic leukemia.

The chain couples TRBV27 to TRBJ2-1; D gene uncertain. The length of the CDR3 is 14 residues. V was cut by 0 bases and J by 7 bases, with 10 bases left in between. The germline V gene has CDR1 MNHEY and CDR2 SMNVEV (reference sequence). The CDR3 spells CASSLSRTRNEQFF. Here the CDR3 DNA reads TGTGCCAGCAGTTTATCTCGAACTCGTAATGAGCAGTTCTTC.

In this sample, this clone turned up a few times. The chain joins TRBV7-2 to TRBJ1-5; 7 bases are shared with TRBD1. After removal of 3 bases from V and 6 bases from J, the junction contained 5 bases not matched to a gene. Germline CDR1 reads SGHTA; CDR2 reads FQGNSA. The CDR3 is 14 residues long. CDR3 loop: CASSFRQGTQPQHF. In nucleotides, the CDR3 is TGTGCCAGCAGCTTTAGACAGGGTACTCAGCCCCAGCATTTT. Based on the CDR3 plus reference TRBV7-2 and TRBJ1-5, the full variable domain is GAGVSQSPSNKVTEKGKDVELRCDPISGHTALYWYRQSLGQGLEFLIYFQGNSAPDKSGLPSDRFSAERTGGSVSTLTIQRTQQEDSAVYLCASSFRQGTQPQHFGDGTRLSIL.

The CDR3 sequence: CASSIGRGHYGYTF. For the CDR3, the DNA is TGTGCCAGTAGTATCGGCAGGGGTCACTATGGCTACACCTTC. The chain links TRBV19 to TRBJ1-2; possible D gene TRBD1, 6 bases. The V and J ends lost 3 bases and 3 bases respectively, with 11 bases between them. Germline CDR1 is LNHDA and CDR2 is SQIVND (reference sequence). The CDR3 runs to 14 residues.

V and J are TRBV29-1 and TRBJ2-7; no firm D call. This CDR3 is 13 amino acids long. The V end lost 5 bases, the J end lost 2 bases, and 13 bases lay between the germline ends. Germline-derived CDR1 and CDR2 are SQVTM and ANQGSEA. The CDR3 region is CSVKTVNPYEQYF. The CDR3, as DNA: TGCAGCGTTAAGACGGTGAACCCCTACGAGCAGTACTTC.

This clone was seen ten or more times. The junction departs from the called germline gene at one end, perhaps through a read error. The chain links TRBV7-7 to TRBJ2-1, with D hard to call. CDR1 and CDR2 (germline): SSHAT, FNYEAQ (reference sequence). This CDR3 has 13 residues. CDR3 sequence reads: CASSLGQYNEQFF. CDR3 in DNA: TGTGCTAGCAGCTTAGGTCAGTACAATGAGCAGTTCTTC.

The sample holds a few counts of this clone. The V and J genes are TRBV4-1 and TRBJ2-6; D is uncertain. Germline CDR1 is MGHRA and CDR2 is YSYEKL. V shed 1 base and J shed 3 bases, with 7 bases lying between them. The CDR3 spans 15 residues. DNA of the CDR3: TGCGCCAGCAGCCAAGTTCAACATGGGGCCAACGTCCTGACTTTC. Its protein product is CASSQVQHGANVLTF.

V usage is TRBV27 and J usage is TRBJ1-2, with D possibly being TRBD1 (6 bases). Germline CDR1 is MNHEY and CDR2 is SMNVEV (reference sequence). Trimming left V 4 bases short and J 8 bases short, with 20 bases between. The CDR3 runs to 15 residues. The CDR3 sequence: CASSSLGGRLSGYTF. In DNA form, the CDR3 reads TGTGCCAGCAGTTCCCTGGGGGGGCGCTTGTCCGGCTACACCTTC.

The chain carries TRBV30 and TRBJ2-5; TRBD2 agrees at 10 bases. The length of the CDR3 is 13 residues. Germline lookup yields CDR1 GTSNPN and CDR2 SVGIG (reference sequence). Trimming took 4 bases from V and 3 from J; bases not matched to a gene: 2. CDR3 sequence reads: CAWNLAGEETQYF. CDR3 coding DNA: TGTGCCTGGAACCTAGCGGGGGAAGAGACCCAGTACTTC.

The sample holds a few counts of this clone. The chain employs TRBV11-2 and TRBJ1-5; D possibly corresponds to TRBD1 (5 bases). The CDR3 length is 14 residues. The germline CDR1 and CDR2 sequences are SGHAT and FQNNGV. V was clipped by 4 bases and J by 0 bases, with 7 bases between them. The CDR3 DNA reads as TGTGCCAGCAGCTGGGGGGGTAGCAATCAGCCCCAGCATTTT. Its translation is CASSWGGSNQPQHF.

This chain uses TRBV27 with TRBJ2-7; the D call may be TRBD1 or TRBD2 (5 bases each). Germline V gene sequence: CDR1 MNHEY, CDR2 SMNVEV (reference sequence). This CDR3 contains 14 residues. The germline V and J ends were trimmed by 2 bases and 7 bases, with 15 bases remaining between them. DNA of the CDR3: TGTGCCAGCAGTTTAAAGGCAGGGTCGGGAGAGCAGTACTTC. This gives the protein CASSLKAGSGEQYF.

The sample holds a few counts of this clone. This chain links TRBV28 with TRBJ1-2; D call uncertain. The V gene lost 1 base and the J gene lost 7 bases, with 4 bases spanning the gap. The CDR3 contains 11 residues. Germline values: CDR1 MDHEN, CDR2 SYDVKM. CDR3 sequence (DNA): TGTGCCAGCAGTTTATTCGGTGGCTACACCTTC. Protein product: CASSLFGGYTF.

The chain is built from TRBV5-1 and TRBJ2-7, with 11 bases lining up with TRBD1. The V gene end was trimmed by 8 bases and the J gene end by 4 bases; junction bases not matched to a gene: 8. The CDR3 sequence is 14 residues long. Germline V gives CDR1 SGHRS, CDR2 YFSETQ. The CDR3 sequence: CASSGTGGIYEQYF. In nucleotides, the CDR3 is TGCGCCAGTTCAGGGACAGGGGGGATTTACGAGCAGTACTTC.

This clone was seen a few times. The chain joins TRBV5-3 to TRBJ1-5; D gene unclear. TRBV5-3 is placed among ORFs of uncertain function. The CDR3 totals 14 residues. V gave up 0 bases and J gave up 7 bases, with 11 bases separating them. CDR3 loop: CARSLDEGYQPQHF. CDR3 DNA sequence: TGTGCCAGAAGCTTGGACGAGGGTTACCAGCCCCAGCATTTT.

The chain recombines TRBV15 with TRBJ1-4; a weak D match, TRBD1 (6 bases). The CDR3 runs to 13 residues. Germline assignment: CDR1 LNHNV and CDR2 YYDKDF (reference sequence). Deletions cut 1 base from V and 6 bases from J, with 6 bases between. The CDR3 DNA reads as TGTGCCACCAGCAGAGGGACAGATGAAAAACTGTTTTTT. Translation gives CATSRGTDEKLFF. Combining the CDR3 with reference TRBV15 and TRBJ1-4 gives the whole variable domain DAMVIQNPRYQVTQFGKPVTLSCSQTLNHNVMYWYQQKSSQAPKLLFHYYDKDFNNEADTPDNFQSRRPNTSFCFLDIRSPGLGDTAMYLCATSRGTDEKLFFGSGTQLSVL.

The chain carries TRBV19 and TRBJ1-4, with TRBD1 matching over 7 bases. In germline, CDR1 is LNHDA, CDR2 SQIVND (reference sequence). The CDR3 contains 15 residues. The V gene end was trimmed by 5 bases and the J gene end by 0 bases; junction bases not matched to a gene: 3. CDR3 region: CASSGGTATNEKLFF. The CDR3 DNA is TGTGCCAGTAGTGGGGGGACAGCAACTAATGAAAAACTGTTTTTT. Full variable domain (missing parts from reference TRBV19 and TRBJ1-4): DGGITQSPKYLFRKEGQNVTLSCEQNLNHDAMYWYRQDPGQGLRLIYYSQIVNDFQKGDIAEGYSVSREKKESFPLTVTSAQKNPTAFYLCASSGGTATNEKLFFGSGTQLSVL.

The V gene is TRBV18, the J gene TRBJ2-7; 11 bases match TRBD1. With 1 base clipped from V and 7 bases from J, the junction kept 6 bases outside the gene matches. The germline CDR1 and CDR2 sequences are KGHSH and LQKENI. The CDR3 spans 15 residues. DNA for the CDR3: TGTGCCAGCTCACCACGAGCCGGGACAGGGGGAGAGCAGTACTTC. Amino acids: CASSPRAGTGGEQYF.

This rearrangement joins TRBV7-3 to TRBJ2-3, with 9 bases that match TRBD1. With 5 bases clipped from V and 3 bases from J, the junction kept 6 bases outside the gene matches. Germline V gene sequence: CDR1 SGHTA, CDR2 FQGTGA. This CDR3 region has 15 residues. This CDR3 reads CASSPGQGLTDTQYF. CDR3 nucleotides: TGTGCCAGCAGCCCAGGACAGGGGTTGACAGATACGCAGTATTTT.

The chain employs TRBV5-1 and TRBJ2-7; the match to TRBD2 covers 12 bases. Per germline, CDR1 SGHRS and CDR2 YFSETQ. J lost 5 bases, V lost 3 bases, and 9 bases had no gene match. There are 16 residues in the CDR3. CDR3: CASSSPGLAGINEQYF. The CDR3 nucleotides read TGCGCCAGCAGCTCCCCAGGACTAGCGGGGATCAACGAGCAGTACTTC.

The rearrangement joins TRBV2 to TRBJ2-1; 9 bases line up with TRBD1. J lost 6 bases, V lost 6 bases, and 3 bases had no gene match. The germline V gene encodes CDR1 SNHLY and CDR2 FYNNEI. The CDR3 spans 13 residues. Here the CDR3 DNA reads TGTGCCAGCAGCCGGGACAGGGCCAATGAGCAGTTCTTC. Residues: CASSRDRANEQFF.

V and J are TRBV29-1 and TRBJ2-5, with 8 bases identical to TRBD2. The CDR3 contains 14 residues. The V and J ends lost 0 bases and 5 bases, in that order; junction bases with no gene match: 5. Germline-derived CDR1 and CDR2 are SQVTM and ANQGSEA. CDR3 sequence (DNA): TGCAGCGTTGAAGATCCGGGGGGGCGGGAGACCCAGTACTTC. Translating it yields CSVEDPGGRETQYF.